The 29 T cell receptor beta chains below were found in one sample sequenced in a study of CD8 T cells in Susac syndrome. The RNA input was roughly 0.45 to 1 ug, and it was reverse transcribed with random hexamers. TCRdb independently ran MiXCR on the immunoSEQ multiplex PCR reads; one entry per CDR3 protein. The sample consists of some 400,000 distinct CDR3 sequences, around 85% of them appearing once. Sequencing input: CD8+ T cells from PBMCs. The receptors here all came from a human donor with multiple sclerosis.

This clonotype was found once. Germline and junction disagree at one end, which may indicate a read error. The CDR3 protein is CASSPSGSLVF. Written as DNA, the CDR3 is TGCGCCAGCAGCCCCAGCGGGAGTCTAGTCTTC. The chain recombines TRBV4-1 with TRBJ2-1; 8 bases are a match to TRBD2. Germline V gene sequence: CDR1 MGHRA, CDR2 YSYEKL. The CDR3 runs to 11 residues.

This clonotype has only one observation. The rearrangement links TRBV18 to TRBJ1-1; D remains unclear. From germline, CDR1 is KGHSH and CDR2 LQKENI. Trimming left V 2 bases short and J 0 bases short, with 10 bases between. The length of the CDR3 is 15 residues. Here the CDR3 DNA reads TGTGCCAGCTCACCAGTCAACGGATTGAACACTGAAGCTTTCTTT. Its protein product is CASSPVNGLNTEAFF.

This clonotype was recorded once. The chain carries TRBV27 and TRBJ1-1; TRBD1 might be the D (6 bases). Germline V lookup: CDR1 MNHEY, CDR2 SMNVEV (reference sequence). V dropped 0 bases and J dropped 7 bases, with 9 bases sitting between them. The CDR3 is 13 amino acids. The CDR3 nucleotides read TGTGCCAGCAGTTTATCAGGGGGAAGTGAAGCTTTCTTT. Translated: CASSLSGGSEAFF.

The J gene is TRBJ1-1, the V gene TRBV27, with TRBD1 matching over 9 bases. The trim removed 6 bases at V and 6 bases at J, leaving 14 bases unmatched. CDR3 length: 16 amino acids. The germline V gene has CDR1 MNHEY and CDR2 SMNVEV (reference sequence). DNA for the CDR3: TGTGCCAGCAGCTCCACAGGGGGCGCGTGGGTCTCTGAAGCTTTCTTT. Translated, it gives CASSSTGGAWVSEAFF.

Comments on this clonotype: Germline and junction disagree at one end, which may indicate a read error. The gene calls are TRBV6-6 and TRBJ2-7, with D perhaps assigned TRBD1 or TRBD2 (5 bases each). This CDR3 spans 15 amino acids. CDR1 and CDR2 from the germline V gene are MNHNY and SVGAGI (reference sequence). CDR3 nucleotide sequence: TGTGCCAGCAGTGACTCCCTGGGGGTGGCCTACGAGCAGTACTTC. Translated, it gives CASSDSLGVAYEQYF.

The CDR3 here is CASSWREVGNTIYF. The CDR3 DNA sequence: TGTGCCAGCAGTTGGAGAGAAGTGGGAAACACCATATATTTT. The chain joins TRBV6-5 to TRBJ1-3; no reliable D call. Germline V gene sequence: CDR1 MNHEY, CDR2 SVGAGI. The CDR3 totals 14 residues. Between the trimmed V and J ends, which lost 4 bases and 4 bases, there was a span of 11 bases.

The chain combines TRBV14 with TRBJ2-3; D uncertain. V gave up 9 bases and J gave up 0 bases, with 10 bases separating them. The CDR3 length is 13 residues. The germline gives CDR1 SGHDN, CDR2 FVKESK. CDR3 sequence: CASSWVSTDTQYF. In DNA form, the CDR3 reads TGTGCCAGTTCTTGGGTTAGCACAGATACGCAGTATTTT.

This rearrangement joins TRBV5-6 to TRBJ2-2; TRBD1 agrees at 8 bases. The J segment lost 3 bases and the V segment lost 3 bases, leaving 4 bases of the junction unmatched. CDR3 size: 15 residues. Germline CDR1 reads SGHDT; CDR2 reads YYEEEE. CDR3 sequence (DNA): TGTGCCAGCAGCTACCAGGGGGCTGACACCGGGGAGCTGTTTTTT. It specifies CASSYQGADTGELFF.

This sequence joins TRBV7-8 and TRBJ2-3; 8 bases align to TRBD2. Germline V gene data show CDR1 as SGHVS and CDR2 as FQNEAQ. The CDR3 is 17 amino acids. After removal of 6 bases from V and 0 bases from J, the junction contained 11 bases not matched to a gene. This CDR3 reads CASSPLGVAGSTDTQYF. For the CDR3, the DNA is TGTGCCAGCAGTCCTCTCGGGGTAGCGGGGAGCACAGATACGCAGTATTTT.

The rearrangement links TRBV27 to TRBJ2-1, with 12 nucleotides matching TRBD2. The CDR3 length is 16 residues. CDR1 is MNHEY, CDR2 SMNVEV, per germline (reference sequence). J lost 8 bases, V lost 3 bases, and 8 bases had no gene match. The CDR3 spells CASSFASGRVADEQFF. CDR3 DNA sequence: TGTGCCAGCAGTTTCGCTAGCGGGAGGGTGGCGGATGAGCAGTTCTTC.

The chain is built from TRBV19 and TRBJ2-7, with 7 bases lining up with TRBD2. The CDR3 extends over 15 amino acids. V lost 10 bases to trimming and J lost 4 bases; unmatched junction nucleotides: 16. Germline assignment: CDR1 LNHDA and CDR2 SQIVND (reference sequence). Here the CDR3 DNA reads TGTGCCACCGGGTTTATGGCGGGAGAGAGGTACGAGCAGTACTTC. Translating it yields CATGFMAGERYEQYF.

The genes are TRBV27 and TRBJ1-1; D is undetermined. The V end lost 1 base, the J end lost 0 bases, and 9 bases lay between the germline ends. Germline V gene lookup returns CDR1 MNHEY and CDR2 SMNVEV (reference sequence). There are 15 residues in the CDR3. The CDR3 nucleotides are TGTGCCAGCAGTTTATTAGGCAGCTTGAACACTGAAGCTTTCTTT. Protein product: CASSLLGSLNTEAFF.

Here the CDR3 DNA reads TGTGCCAGCAGTGATGGCATAGGGAACACTGAAGCTTTCTTT. Translating it yields CASSDGIGNTEAFF. The rearrangement joins TRBV6-1 to TRBJ1-1; no clear D. Trimming left V 3 bases short and J 1 base short, with 9 bases between. CDR1 and CDR2 from the germline V gene are MNHNS and SASEGT. The CDR3 is 14 residues long.

The rearrangement joins TRBV30 to TRBJ2-2; no definite D call. From germline, CDR1 is GTSNPN and CDR2 SVGIG (reference sequence). This CDR3 contains 14 residues. V lost 5 bases, J lost 2 bases, and 12 bases lay in between. The CDR3: CAWDDVPNTGELFF. The CDR3, as DNA: TGTGCCTGGGATGACGTGCCAAACACCGGGGAGCTGTTTTTT.

The chain links TRBV20-1 to TRBJ2-7; 7 bases map to TRBD1. V was pared by 0 bases and J by 0 bases, with 2 bases of the junction left unmatched. This CDR3 is 14 amino acids long. CDR1 is DFQATT, CDR2 SNEGSKA, per germline (reference sequence). In DNA form, the CDR3 reads TGCAGTGCTAGAGAGGGACAGCTCTCCTACGAGCAGTACTTC. This translates into CSAREGQLSYEQYF.

Remarks on this clonotype: At one end, the junction sequence differs from germline, possibly due to a read error. The rearrangement joins TRBV5-6 to TRBJ1-2, with D hard to call. Germline V gene lookup returns CDR1 SGHDT and CDR2 YYEEEE. This CDR3 has 13 amino acids. The CDR3 protein is CARSLSIYYGYTF. DNA for the CDR3: TGTGCCCGCAGCTTGTCCATTTACTATGGCTACACCTTC.

This chain links TRBV12-3 or TRBV12-4 with TRBJ2-1, with D perhaps matching TRBD1 or TRBD2 (5 bases each). V was clipped by 3 bases and J by 12 bases, with 12 bases between them. The CDR3 runs to 12 residues. CDR3 amino acids: CASSFHTGGQFF. The DNA for the CDR3 is TGTGCCAGCAGTTTTCATACAGGAGGGCAGTTCTTC.

The gene calls are TRBV7-9 and TRBJ1-1; D is uncertain. The CDR3 sequence is 17 residues long. The germline V and J ends were trimmed by 1 base and 3 bases, with 18 bases remaining between them. Germline V CDR1 and CDR2: SEHNR, FQNEAQ (reference sequence). CDR3 DNA: TGTGCCAGCAGCTTAGTTGGGGTGAGGGCTGAAGACACTGAAGCTTTCTTT. As protein: CASSLVGVRAEDTEAFF.

The DNA for the CDR3 is TGTGCCAGCAGCAATGGACAGGGGGACACCGGGGAGCTGTTTTTT. It yields the protein CASSNGQGDTGELFF. This chain uses TRBV5-6 with TRBJ2-2; 10 positions agree with TRBD1. This CDR3 is built from 15 residues. The junction had 3 bases not matched to a gene; V was cut back by 4 bases and J by 3 bases. Germline V gene lookup returns CDR1 SGHDT and CDR2 YYEEEE. The full variable domain, completed using reference TRBV5-6 and TRBJ2-2, is DAGVTQSPTHLIKTRGQQVTLRCSPKSGHDTVSWYQQALGQGPQFIFQYYEEEERQRGNFPDRFSGHQFPNYSSELNVNALLLGDSALYLCASSNGQGDTGELFFGEGSRLTVL.

The chain employs TRBV30 and TRBJ2-7; weak D call: TRBD1 (6 bases). Trimming took off 1 base at V and 1 base at J, with 14 bases between the two ends. The V gene's germline CDR1 is GTSNPN and CDR2 SVGIG (reference sequence). The CDR3 is 15 amino acids. The CDR3 loop reads CAWSDLRTDSYEQYF. CDR3 DNA sequence: TGTGCCTGGAGTGACCTTCGGACAGATTCCTACGAGCAGTACTTC.

This clonotype was counted once. CDR3 loop: CASIQRRWDTEAFF. CDR3 coding DNA: TGTGCCAGCATCCAACGCAGGTGGGACACTGAAGCTTTCTTT. This rearrangement joins TRBV28 to TRBJ1-1; D gene ambiguous. Between the trimmed V and J ends, which lost 7 bases and 3 bases, there was a span of 15 bases. CDR3 length: 14 residues. Germline assignment: CDR1 MDHEN and CDR2 SYDVKM.

The V gene is TRBV6-1, the J gene TRBJ2-3; possibly TRBD1 for D (6 bases). Germline CDR1 and CDR2: MNHNS and SASEGT. Between the trimmed V and J ends, which lost 8 bases and 1 base, there was a span of 19 bases. This CDR3 has 16 residues. CDR3 coding DNA: TGTGCCAGCCGCTCTTACAGGGAGATGGGCACAGATACGCAGTATTTT. This encodes CASRSYREMGTDTQYF.

Written as DNA, the CDR3 is TGTGCCAGCAGCTTAGCGGGGGGGCGTAACGAGCAGTACTTC. Protein sequence: CASSLAGGRNEQYF. The chain couples TRBV13 to TRBJ2-7; 8 bases agree with TRBD2. Unmatched junction bases numbered 4, after V lost 1 base and J lost 5 bases. CDR1 and CDR2 (germline): PRHDT, FYEKMQ (reference sequence). The CDR3 covers 14 residues. Filled out from reference TRBV13 and TRBJ2-7, the complete variable domain reads AAGVIQSPRHLIKEKRETATLKCYPIPRHDTVYWYQQGPGQDPQFLISFYEKMQSDKGSIPDRFSAQQFSDYHSELNMSSLELGDSALYFCASSLAGGRNEQYFGPGTRLTVT.

This chain uses TRBV6-6 with TRBJ2-5, with TRBD2 matching over 7 bases. V was clipped by 0 bases and J by 2 bases; unmatched bases: 6. CDR3 size: 16 residues. Germline CDR1 MNHNY, CDR2 SVGAGI (reference sequence). CDR3 sequence reads: CASSYSITGGQETQYF. The CDR3 DNA reads TGTGCCAGCAGTTACTCGATCACGGGGGGTCAAGAGACCCAGTACTTC.

In DNA form, the CDR3 reads TGTGCCAGCAGTTCGGGGGGCAACGGCTACACCTTC. This translates into CASSSGGNGYTF. This chain joins TRBV12-3 or TRBV12-4 and TRBJ1-2, with D perhaps TRBD1 (6 bases). CDR3 length equals 12 residues. V was clipped by 4 bases and J by 8 bases, with 11 bases between them.

This chain connects TRBV2 to TRBJ1-4, with D unclear. With 0 bases removed from V and 8 bases from J, the gap between germline ends came to 4 bases. This CDR3 region has 12 residues. Germline lookup yields CDR1 SNHLY and CDR2 FYNNEI. CDR3 amino acids: CASSEAEEKLFF. As DNA, the CDR3 is TGTGCCAGCAGTGAAGCGGAGGAAAAACTGTTTTTT.

The chain joins TRBV25-1 to TRBJ2-7; TRBD1 matches at 7 bases. J was trimmed by 6 bases and V by 1 base; bases with no gene match: 9. Germline CDR1 MGHDK, CDR2 SYGVNS. This CDR3 contains 15 residues. The CDR3 here is CASSEWGTDDCEQYF. CDR3 nucleotides: TGTGCCAGCAGTGAATGGGGGACAGATGATTGCGAGCAGTACTTC.

This clonotype was seen a handful of times. The chain combines TRBV6-2 or TRBV6-3 with TRBJ2-3; tentative D call: TRBD1 (6 bases). Trimming left V 4 bases short and J 2 bases short, with 7 bases between. CDR3 length equals 13 residues. Germline V CDR1 and CDR2: MNHEY, SVGEGT. The CDR3 nucleotides read TGTGCCAGCAGTTCAGGGGACACAGATACGCAGTATTTT. Encoded protein: CASSSGDTDTQYF.

The chain recombines TRBV20-1 with TRBJ2-7; D might be TRBD1 or TRBD2, each matching 5 bases. CDR1 DFQATT and CDR2 SNEGSKA come from the germline V gene (reference sequence). V was cut by 3 bases and J by 0 bases, with 9 bases left in between. CDR3 length: 13 amino acids. CDR3 protein: CSASFGGSYEQYF. The CDR3 bases are TGCAGTGCTAGTTTTGGGGGCTCCTACGAGCAGTACTTC.